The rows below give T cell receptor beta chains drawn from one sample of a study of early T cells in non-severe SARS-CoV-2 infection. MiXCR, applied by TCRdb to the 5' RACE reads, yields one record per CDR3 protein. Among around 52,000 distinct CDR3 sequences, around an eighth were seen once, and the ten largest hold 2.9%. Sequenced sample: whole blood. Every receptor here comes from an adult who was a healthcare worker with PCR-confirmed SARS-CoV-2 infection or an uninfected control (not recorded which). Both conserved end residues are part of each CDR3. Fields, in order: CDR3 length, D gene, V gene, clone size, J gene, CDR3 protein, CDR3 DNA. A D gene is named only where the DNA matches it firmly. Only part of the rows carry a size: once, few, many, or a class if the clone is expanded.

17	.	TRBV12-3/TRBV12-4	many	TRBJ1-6	CASSLYRESSYNSPLHF	TGTGCCAGCAGCCTCTACAGGGAAAGCTCCTATAATTCACCCCTCCACTTT
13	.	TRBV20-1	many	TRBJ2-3	CSAPTGVTDTQYF	TGCAGTGCTCCGACGGGAGTCACAGATACGCAGTATTTT
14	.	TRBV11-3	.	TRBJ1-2	CASSFGTGNYGYTF	TGTGCCAGCAGCTTTGGAACAGGGAACTATGGCTACACCTTC
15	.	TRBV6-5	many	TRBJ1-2	CASSYSGKVSGGYTF	TGTGCCAGCAGTTACTCCGGGAAAGTCTCCGGTGGCTACACCTTC
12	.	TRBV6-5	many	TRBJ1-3	CASSHPEETIYF	TGTGCCAGCAGTCACCCAGAGGAGACCATATATTTT
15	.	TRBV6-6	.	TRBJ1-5	CASSYSDGEQQPQHF	TGTGCCAGCAGTTACTCTGACGGGGAACAGCAGCCCCAGCATTTT
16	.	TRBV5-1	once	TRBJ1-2	CASSSTGQETIYGYTF	TGCGCCAGCAGCTCAACTGGGCAGGAGACGATCTATGGCTACACCTTC
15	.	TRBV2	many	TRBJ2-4	CASSEEGLAKNIQYF	TGTGCCAGCAGTGAAGAGGGATTGGCCAAAAACATTCAGTACTTC
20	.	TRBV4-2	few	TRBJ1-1	CASSQVPGFQGLGLNTEAFF	TGTGCCAGCAGCCAAGTCCCAGGGTTTCAGGGTTTGGGTTTAAACACTGAAGCTTTCTTT
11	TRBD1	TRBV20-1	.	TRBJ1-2	CSAQGAYGYTF	TGCAGTGCTCAGGGGGCCTATGGCTACACCTTC
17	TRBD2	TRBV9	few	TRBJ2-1	CASSTGTSGGAWNEQFF	TGTGCCAGCAGCACCGGGACTAGCGGGGGGGCGTGGAATGAGCAGTTCTTC
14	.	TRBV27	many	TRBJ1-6	CASSLNPSRSPLHF	TGTGCCAGCAGTTTAAACCCTTCTCGCTCACCCCTCCACTTT
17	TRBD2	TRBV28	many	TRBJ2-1	CASSPSGVAGFNNEQFF	TGTGCCAGCAGCCCTTCGGGGGTAGCGGGGTTTAACAATGAGCAGTTCTTC
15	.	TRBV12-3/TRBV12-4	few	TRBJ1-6	CASSRGRSSTSPLHF	TGTGCCAGCAGCCGGGGACGGTCTTCTACTTCACCCCTCCACTTT
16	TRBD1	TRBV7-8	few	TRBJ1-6	CASSQPGGQGNSPLHF	TGTGCCAGCAGCCAACCCGGGGGACAGGGTAACTCACCCCTCCACTTT
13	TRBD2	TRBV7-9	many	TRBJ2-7	CASSYPGLAESYF	TGTGCCAGCAGCTACCCGGGACTAGCGGAATCGTACTTC